The 29 T cell receptor beta chains in this list originate from one sample, sequenced in a study of T cell responses to AZD1222 COVID-19 vaccine. The table came from immunoSEQ multiplex PCR; TCRdb's copy has only in-frame clones and leaves some out. The repertoire holds under 200,000 clones, with around 93% as singletons. This material consisted of peripheral blood, taken on day 0 of AZD1222 vaccination. These receptors came from an adult in good health.

This clone was counted a few times. V is TRBV7-8 and J is TRBJ2-1; 10 bases are shared with TRBD2. The CDR3 length is 14 residues. Per germline, CDR1 SGHVS and CDR2 FQNEAQ. V trimming: 6 bases; J trimming: 8 bases; junction bases outside the gene matches: 7. The DNA of the CDR3 is TGTGCCAGCAGAAGCGGGGGGGCCGCAGATGAGCAGTTCTTC. This sequence encodes CASRSGGAADEQFF.

The chain carries TRBV30 and TRBJ1-2, with D hard to call. The germline CDR1 and CDR2 sequences are GTSNPN and SVGIG (reference sequence). The V gene lost 3 bases and the J gene lost 0 bases, with 11 bases spanning the gap. The CDR3 is 14 residues long. The CDR3 loop is CAWRAAETNYGYTF. Here the CDR3 DNA reads TGTGCCTGGAGGGCGGCCGAAACTAACTATGGCTACACCTTC.

This clone was seen a handful of times. V is TRBV5-1 and J is TRBJ1-1, with D perhaps matching TRBD1 (6 bases). This CDR3 is 16 amino acids long. With 2 bases removed from V and 3 bases from J, the gap between germline ends came to 17 bases. In germline, CDR1 is SGHRS, CDR2 YFSETQ. The CDR3 sequence: CASSFPKQGWDTEAFF. The CDR3, as DNA: TGCGCCAGCAGCTTCCCTAAACAGGGATGGGACACTGAAGCTTTCTTT.

The DNA of the CDR3 is TGTGCCAGCAGACAGGACAGGGCCATGAACACTGAAGCTTTCTTT. Its protein is CASRQDRAMNTEAFF. The chain has TRBV6-5 and TRBJ1-1, with TRBD1 identical over 8 bases. CDR1 and CDR2 (germline): MNHEY, SVGAGI. The CDR3 is 15 residues long. V trimming: 6 bases; J trimming: 0 bases; junction bases outside the gene matches: 6.

The chain couples TRBV19 to TRBJ2-7; no definite D call. V shed 11 bases and J shed 2 bases, with 16 bases lying between them. CDR3 length equals 13 residues. Germline V gives CDR1 LNHDA, CDR2 SQIVND (reference sequence). The CDR3: CASSGGPTYEQYF. CDR3 coding DNA: TGTGCCTCATCCGGTGGCCCCACCTACGAGCAGTACTTC.

This chain joins TRBV28 and TRBJ1-2; TRBD1 might be the D (6 bases). Germline values: CDR1 MDHEN, CDR2 SYDVKM. The CDR3 length is 14 residues. V lost 7 bases and J lost 4, with 16 bases in between. This CDR3 reads CASKWGAMSYGYTF. The CDR3, as DNA: TGTGCCAGCAAGTGGGGGGCGATGAGCTATGGCTACACCTTC.

This clone was counted only a few times. This sequence joins TRBV7-9 and TRBJ2-7; perhaps TRBD2 as D (6 bases). This CDR3 is built from 13 residues. V was trimmed by 4 bases and J by 0 bases, leaving 7 bases between them. CDR1 and CDR2 from the germline V gene are SEHNR and FQNEAQ (reference sequence). CDR3 coding DNA: TGTGCCAGCAGCTCGGGACTCTCCTACGAGCAGTACTTC. Translating gives CASSSGLSYEQYF. Combining the CDR3 with reference TRBV7-9 and TRBJ2-7 gives the whole variable domain DTGVSQNPRHKITKRGQNVTFRCDPISEHNRLYWYRQTLGQGPEFLTYFQNEAQLEKSRLLSDRFSAERPKGSFSTLEIQRTEQGDSAMYLCASSSGLSYEQYFGPGTRLTVT.

The V gene is TRBV7-9, the J gene TRBJ2-3, with 8 positions matching TRBD2. Trimming took 8 bases from V and 7 from J; bases not matched to a gene: 14. Germline V gene sequence: CDR1 SEHNR, CDR2 FQNEAQ (reference sequence). The CDR3 runs to 15 residues. CDR3 in amino acids: CASQAGARDLNTQYF. The DNA for the CDR3 is TGTGCCAGCCAAGCGGGGGCGCGAGATCTTAATACGCAGTATTTT.

This chain uses TRBV5-8 with TRBJ2-7, with a tentative D call TRBD1 (7 bases). Germline CDR1 and CDR2: SGHTS and YDEGEE. The CDR3 totals 14 residues. Trimming stripped 4 bases from V and 4 bases from J, with 15 bases between. The CDR3 region is CASSPRGTAYEQYF. The CDR3 DNA sequence: TGTGCCAGCAGCCCCCGGGGGACAGCATACGAGCAGTACTTC.

The J gene is TRBJ1-2, the V gene TRBV28; no definite D call. Germline values: CDR1 MDHEN, CDR2 SYDVKM. This CDR3 is built from 14 residues. V gave up 2 bases and J gave up 5 bases, with 12 bases separating them. This CDR3 is CASSLGPEGYGYTF. The CDR3 bases are TGTGCCAGCAGTTTAGGTCCGGAGGGTTATGGCTACACCTTC.

The chain is built from TRBV19 and TRBJ1-1, with 7 bases that match TRBD1. Germline V gene lookup returns CDR1 LNHDA and CDR2 SQIVND (reference sequence). This CDR3 is built from 15 residues. J was trimmed by 3 bases and V by 4 bases; bases with no gene match: 8. The CDR3 nucleotides are TGTGCCAGTAGTAGCCTCGACAGGGTAGACACTGAAGCTTTCTTT. This gives the protein CASSSLDRVDTEAFF.

The chain combines TRBV30 with TRBJ1-4, with a weak D call TRBD1 (5 bases). Trimming pared 6 bases from V and 3 bases from J, leaving 14 bases between. The germline gives CDR1 GTSNPN, CDR2 SVGIG (reference sequence). The CDR3 consists of 14 residues. The CDR3: CACPAGVANEKLFF. The CDR3 DNA follows: TGTGCCTGCCCGGCGGGGGTAGCTAATGAAAAACTGTTTTTT. The full variable domain, completed using reference TRBV30 and TRBJ1-4, is SQTIHQWPATLVQPVGSPLSLECTVEGTSNPNLYWYRQAAGRGLQLLFYSVGIGQISSEVPQNLSASRPQDRQFILSSKKLLLSDSGFYLCACPAGVANEKLFFGSGTQLSVL.

The chain combines TRBV6-4 with TRBJ1-6; D remains unclear. The CDR3 length is 13 residues. V was cut by 4 bases and J by 6 bases, with 7 bases left in between. Germline CDR1 is MRHNA and CDR2 is SNTAGT. This CDR3 is CASSAGRNSPLHF. CDR3 DNA sequence: TGTGCCAGCAGTGCGGGTCGTAATTCACCCCTCCACTTT.

V gene TRBV27 combines with J gene TRBJ1-2, with a weak D call TRBD1 (6 bases). The V gene's germline CDR1 is MNHEY and CDR2 SMNVEV (reference sequence). The CDR3 sequence is 15 residues long. V was cut by 6 bases and J by 6 bases, with 20 bases left in between. The CDR3 sequence: CASSHNRARGDGYTF. CDR3 coding DNA: TGTGCCAGCAGCCATAACAGGGCTAGGGGTGATGGCTACACCTTC.

This clone turned up a few times. This sequence joins TRBV4-1 and TRBJ1-3; D is unclear. Germline V gives CDR1 MGHRA, CDR2 YSYEKL. Trimming took 3 bases from V and 0 from J, leaving 3 bases between them. This CDR3 spans 13 amino acids. CDR3 sequence reads: CASSQSSGNTIYF. DNA for the CDR3: TGCGCCAGCAGCCAGAGCTCTGGAAACACCATATATTTT.

This clone was counted once. J is TRBJ1-2 and V is TRBV4-1, with 8 bases lining up with TRBD1. Per germline, CDR1 MGHRA and CDR2 YSYEKL. CDR3 length: 15 amino acids. After removal of 1 base from V and 2 bases from J, the junction contained 3 bases not matched to a gene. The DNA for the CDR3 is TGCGCCAGCAGCCAAGTCTCAGGGGGCAACTATGGCTACACCTTC. This gives the protein CASSQVSGGNYGYTF.

The chain employs TRBV9 and TRBJ2-1; D gene unclear. This CDR3 is built from 14 residues. Germline assignment: CDR1 SGDLS and CDR2 YYNGEE. V lost 0 bases and J lost 9, with 13 bases in between. The CDR3 protein is CASSVGLGIGEQFF. CDR3 DNA: TGTGCCAGCAGCGTAGGACTGGGCATAGGTGAGCAGTTCTTC.

The V gene is TRBV10-2, the J gene TRBJ2-1; 13 bases are a match to TRBD2. The germline CDR1 and CDR2 sequences are WSHSY and SAAADI. Germline trimming cut 6 bases from V and 5 bases from J; bases unmatched to any gene: 4. This CDR3 is built from 15 residues. The CDR3 reads CASRLAGGIDNEQFF. CDR3 in DNA: TGCGCCAGCAGACTAGCGGGGGGGATAGACAATGAGCAGTTCTTC.

The chain couples TRBV19 to TRBJ1-2; TRBD1 matches at 8 bases. V trimming: 8 bases; J trimming: 4 bases; junction bases outside the gene matches: 3. CDR1 and CDR2 from the germline V gene are LNHDA and SQIVND (reference sequence). The CDR3 is 12 residues long. CDR3 amino acids: CASWDRLYGYTF. The CDR3 DNA reads as TGTGCCAGTTGGGACAGGCTCTATGGCTACACCTTC. Using reference TRBV19 and TRBJ1-2 for the parts outside the CDR3, the full variable domain is DGGITQSPKYLFRKEGQNVTLSCEQNLNHDAMYWYRQDPGQGLRLIYYSQIVNDFQKGDIAEGYSVSREKKESFPLTVTSAQKNPTAFYLCASWDRLYGYTFGSGTRLTVV.

V is TRBV6-2 or TRBV6-3 and J is TRBJ1-5, with a possible D match to TRBD1 (5 bases). The germline CDR1 and CDR2 sequences are MNHEY and SVGEGT. The CDR3 extends over 15 amino acids. Between the trimmed V and J ends, which lost 0 bases and 5 bases, there was a span of 11 bases. The CDR3 is CASSYSGTRDQPQHF. The CDR3 bases are TGTGCCAGCAGTTACTCAGGGACTAGGGATCAGCCCCAGCATTTT.

This clone was recorded only once. This chain connects TRBV5-1 to TRBJ1-1, with 9 bases fitting TRBD1. V lost 4 bases to trimming and J lost 4 bases; unmatched junction nucleotides: 8. This CDR3 contains 15 residues. Germline V gene sequence: CDR1 SGHRS, CDR2 YFSETQ. The DNA for the CDR3 is TGCGCCAGCAGCGAAATGGACAGGGGTGTCACTGAAGCTTTCTTT. It yields the protein CASSEMDRGVTEAFF.

This clone was detected only a few times. The chain has TRBV24-1 and TRBJ2-2; D ambiguous. This CDR3 is 15 amino acids long. V shed 0 bases and J shed 3 bases, with 7 bases lying between them. Germline V gives CDR1 KGHDR, CDR2 SFDVKD. The DNA of the CDR3 is TGTGCCACCAGTGATTTGGGTGCCCACACCGGGGAGCTGTTTTTT. Protein: CATSDLGAHTGELFF.

V usage is TRBV15 and J usage is TRBJ2-3; 7 bases are shared with TRBD1. The V segment lost 4 bases and the J segment 2 bases; nucleotides outside the gene matches: 12. This CDR3 contains 17 residues. Looked up from germline, CDR1 is LNHNV and CDR2 is YYDKDF (reference sequence). The CDR3 spells CATSIQGGRGSTDTQYF. In DNA, the CDR3 is TGTGCCACCAGCATCCAGGGCGGCAGGGGGTCCACAGATACGCAGTATTTT.

V is TRBV27 and J is TRBJ2-1; weak D call: TRBD1 (5 bases). Trimming cost V 5 bases and J 8 bases, with 10 bases left between them. Germline V gives CDR1 MNHEY, CDR2 SMNVEV (reference sequence). The CDR3 contains 12 residues. The chain's CDR3 is CASSQGGHEQFF. CDR3 in DNA: TGTGCCAGCAGTCAGGGCGGTCATGAGCAGTTCTTC.

The chain recombines TRBV7-2 with TRBJ1-1; D ambiguous. The CDR3 totals 14 residues. The ends were cut back, 4 bases at V and 8 bases at J, with 17 bases in the middle. Germline CDR1 and CDR2: SGHTA and FQGNSA. In nucleotides, the CDR3 is TGTGCCAGCAGCTCTTTTTACGTAATGGGGGAAGCTTTCTTT. It encodes CASSSFYVMGEAFF.

The J gene is TRBJ2-1, the V gene TRBV30, with D possibly being TRBD2 (6 bases). Germline assignment: CDR1 GTSNPN and CDR2 SVGIG (reference sequence). The CDR3 sequence is 14 residues long. Deletions cut 3 bases from V and 9 bases from J, with 18 bases between. CDR3 in DNA: TGTGCCTGGAGCCGCGGAGGGCCTGGGGGTGAGCAGTTCTTC. This codes for CAWSRGGPGGEQFF.

CDR3 in amino acids: CSVEETPAFF. The DNA for the CDR3 is TGCAGCGTTGAAGAGACCCCAGCTTTCTTT. V is TRBV29-1 and J is TRBJ1-1; D unresolved. This CDR3 spans 10 amino acids. CDR1 and CDR2 from the germline V gene are SQVTM and ANQGSEA. Trimming pared 0 bases from V and 10 bases from J, leaving 6 bases between.

This chain connects TRBV9 to TRBJ1-1, with D possibly matching TRBD1 (6 bases). Trimming took off 4 bases at V and 4 bases at J, with 20 bases between the two ends. CDR3 length equals 16 residues. Germline V gene data show CDR1 as SGDLS and CDR2 as YYNGEE. CDR3 sequence reads: CASSPRGDRRGTEAFF. CDR3 DNA: TGTGCCAGCAGCCCGAGGGGGGACCGGCGGGGCACTGAAGCTTTCTTT.

Of note for this clone: Other DNA variants within this sample encode the same CDR3. V and J are TRBV4-1 and TRBJ1-5; D not resolved. The CDR3 has 16 amino acids. Germline assignment: CDR1 MGHRA and CDR2 YSYEKL. Deletions cut 1 base from V and 4 bases from J, with 14 bases between. CDR3 loop: CASSQVLGEGNQPQHF. CDR3 sequence (DNA): TGCGCCAGCAGCCAAGTTCTCGGGGAAGGAAATCAGCCCCAGCATTTT.